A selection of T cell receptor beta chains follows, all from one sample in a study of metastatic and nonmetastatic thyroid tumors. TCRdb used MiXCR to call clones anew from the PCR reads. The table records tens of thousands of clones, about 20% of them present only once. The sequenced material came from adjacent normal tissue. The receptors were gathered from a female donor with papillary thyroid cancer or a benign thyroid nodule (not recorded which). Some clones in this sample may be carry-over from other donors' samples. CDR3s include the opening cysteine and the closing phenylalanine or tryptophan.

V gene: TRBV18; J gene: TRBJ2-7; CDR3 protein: CASRKGGQSSYEQYF
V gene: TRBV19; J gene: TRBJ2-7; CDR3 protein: CASSRGTTHEQYF
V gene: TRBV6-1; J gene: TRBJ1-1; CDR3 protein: CASSLDTTEAFF
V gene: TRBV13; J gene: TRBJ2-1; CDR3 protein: CASSLYNEQFF
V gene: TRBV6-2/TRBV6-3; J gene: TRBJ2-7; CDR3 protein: CASSLAGGGGDYYNEQYF
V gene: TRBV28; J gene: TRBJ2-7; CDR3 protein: CASSFRDLSYKQYF
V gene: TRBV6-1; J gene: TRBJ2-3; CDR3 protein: CASKGGYRAGTDTQYF
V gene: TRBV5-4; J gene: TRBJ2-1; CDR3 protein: CASSAAGDSYNEQFF
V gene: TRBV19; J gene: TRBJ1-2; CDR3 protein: CASSRPGAANYGYTF
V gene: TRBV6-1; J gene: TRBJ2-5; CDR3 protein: CASSGFQYTQYF
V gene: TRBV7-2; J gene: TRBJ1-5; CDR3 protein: CASSLEVGSLGPQHF
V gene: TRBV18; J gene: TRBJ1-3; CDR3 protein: CASLTSGGPGNTIYF
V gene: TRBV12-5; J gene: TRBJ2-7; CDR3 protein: CASGLTGTHEQYF
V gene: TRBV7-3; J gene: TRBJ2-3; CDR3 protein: CASSPGSSTDTQYF
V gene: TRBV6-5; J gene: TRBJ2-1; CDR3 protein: CASSYEGLADNEQFF
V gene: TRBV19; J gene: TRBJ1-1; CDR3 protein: CASSRRDRGLVTEVFF
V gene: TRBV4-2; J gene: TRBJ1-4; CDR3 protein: CASSQEGLGRENEKLFF
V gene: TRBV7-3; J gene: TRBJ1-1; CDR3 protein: CASSPDWGAEAFF
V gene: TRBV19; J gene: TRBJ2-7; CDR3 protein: CASSRNTGTGAEQYF
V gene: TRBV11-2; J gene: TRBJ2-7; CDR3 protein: CASSLSSLNEQYF
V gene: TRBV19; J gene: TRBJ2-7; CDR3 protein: CASSLPGLGNYEQYF
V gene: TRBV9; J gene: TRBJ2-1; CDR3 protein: CASSVAAGGPYEQFF
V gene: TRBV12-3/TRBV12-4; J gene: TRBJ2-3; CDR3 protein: CASSLTSGSFADTQYF
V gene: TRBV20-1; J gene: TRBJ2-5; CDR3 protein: CSARDGTSKTQYF
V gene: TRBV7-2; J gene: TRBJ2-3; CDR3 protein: CANSLTHTQYF
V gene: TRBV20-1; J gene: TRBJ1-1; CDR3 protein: CSAVPLGTYNTEAFF
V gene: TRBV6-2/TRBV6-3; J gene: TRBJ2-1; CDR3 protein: CASSYTAANEQFF
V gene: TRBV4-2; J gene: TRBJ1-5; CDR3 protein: CASSAWGLNQPQHF
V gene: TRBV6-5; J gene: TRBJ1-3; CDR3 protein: CASSYSTVTGNTIYF
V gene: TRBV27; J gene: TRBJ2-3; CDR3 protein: CASSLLLAGPLGTQYF
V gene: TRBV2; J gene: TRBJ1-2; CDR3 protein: CASSDWGDNYGYTF
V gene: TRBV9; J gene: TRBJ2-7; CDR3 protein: CASSAEGTASYEQYF
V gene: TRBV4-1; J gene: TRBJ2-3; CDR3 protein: CASSQDFGWARKTDTQYF
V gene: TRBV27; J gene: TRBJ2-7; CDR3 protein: CASSESPGLIPYDQYF
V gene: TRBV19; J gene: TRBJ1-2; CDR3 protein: CASTTDPSRDRKNYGYTF
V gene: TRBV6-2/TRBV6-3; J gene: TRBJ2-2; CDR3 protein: CASSRSGEAGELFF
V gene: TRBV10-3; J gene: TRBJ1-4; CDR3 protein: CAIRGDREKLFF
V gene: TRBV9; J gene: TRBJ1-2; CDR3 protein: CASSVGGGCDNYSYTF
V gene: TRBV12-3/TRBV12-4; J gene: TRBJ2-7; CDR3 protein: CASRVWAGEMYEQYF